This T cell receptor beta chain was identified in a study of T-cell reconstitution after alpha-beta-depleted transplantation in children. The ends were cut back, 0 bases at V and 11 bases at J, with 10 bases in the middle. The CDR3 sequence is 11 residues long. Germline-derived CDR1 and CDR2 are SQVTM and ANQGSEA. TCRbeta library construction was performed incorporating unique molecular identifiers. TCRdb independently ran MiXCR on the PCR reads; one entry per CDR3 protein. The table records 400,000 to 500,000 distinct CDR3 sequences, roughly 10% of them present only once. This clonotype was recorded at least ten times.

The sequenced sample was PBMCs from the stem cell graft donor, obtained from the stem cell graft. The TCR comes from a human donor who donated a stem cell graft to a child with acute myeloid leukemia. The chain is built from TRBV29-1 and TRBJ1-1; D ambiguous. The CDR3 coding sequence is TGCAGCGTTGAAGATTCCGGGATGGCTTTCTTT. Amino acid sequence: CSVEDSGMAFF.